This record looks at one T cell receptor (beta chain) sequence and its context. Sequenced by immunoSEQ multiplex PCR; TCRdb stores in-frame clones only, minus some. The table has some 260,000 clones, around four fifths seen once; the top ten hold approximately 4%. This sample is drawn from a study of blood T cell repertoires in COVID-19. The CDR3 is 16 residues long. Germline values: CDR1 LGHDT, CDR2 YNNKEL (reference sequence). The germline V and J ends were trimmed by 0 bases and 2 bases, with 11 bases remaining between them. Sequenced input: PBMCs or T cells enriched from blood (not recorded which). The V call is TRBV3-1 (or the pseudogene TRBV3-2), the J call TRBJ1-3, with no clear D. The TCR sequence derives from a man younger than 40 with acute COVID-19. CDR3 in amino acids: CASSQDRVRTGNTIYF. The DNA for the CDR3 is TGTGCCAGCAGCCAAGATCGCGTCCGCACTGGAAACACCATATATTTT.